This T cell receptor beta chain is drawn from a study of tumor and adjacent non-tumor tissue in lung cancer. Study details: Histology: 12 adenocarcinoma, a couple of squamous cell carcinoma, 1 small cell lung cancer.

The template was RNA from unsorted bulk tissue. Distant lung tissue was collected more than 3 cm away from the tumor edge. Three rounds of nested PCR, following a modified ARM-PCR protocol, produced the TCRbeta library. Each CDR3 protein is one row after TCRdb ran MiXCR on the multiplex PCR reads. The table lists around 82,000 distinct CDR3 sequences, approximately 78% of them singletons. V was pared by 6 bases and J by 5 bases, with 10 bases between. The CDR3 is made up of 13 amino acids. Study conclusions and caveats: Tumor tissue had significantly higher TCR diversity than normal lung.

Details on this clonotype: Its target is not known.

The source of this sequence is a man aged 60 to 75 with non-small cell lung cancer. The V and J genes are TRBV12-3 or TRBV12-4 and TRBJ2-2; D is uncertain. The sequenced sample consisted of distant non-tumor lung tissue. As DNA, the CDR3 is TGTGCCAGCAGCTTCCAAGAGACCGGGGAGCTGTTTTTT. It encodes CASSFQETGELFF.